This T cell receptor beta chain was captured in a study of Ad26.COV2.S vaccination and SARS-CoV-2 variants. General observations from the study: From the TCR breadth and depth analyses, total T cell responses may have been underestimated.

The method was immunoSEQ multiplex PCR; TCRdb's version includes in-frame clones alone and lacks a portion of them. This sample has 300,000 to 350,000 clones, with 86% found just once. In the case of this clone: The antigen is not known. The same CDR3 arises from other DNA sequences in this sample as well.

Trimming took 2 bases from V and 4 from J, leaving 7 bases between them. This CDR3 is 13 amino acids long. Germline assignment: CDR1 SGDLS and CDR2 YYNGEE. Treatment noted: approximately 18 received Ad26.COV2.S at low or high dose, single or two shots; 5 received placebo; per-sample allocation not given. Sampling happened 63 days after the first vaccine or placebo injection. Material: peripheral blood, obtained in a trial of Ad26.COV2.S vaccine versus placebo. The J gene is TRBJ1-5, the V gene TRBV9; possible D gene TRBD1, 5 bases. The source of this sequence is a person between 18 and 60 years old who received the Ad26.COV2.S COVID-19 vaccine or a placebo. The CDR3: CASSVGPNQPQHF. CDR3 sequence (DNA): TGTGCCAGCAGCGTGGGGCCGAATCAGCCCCAGCATTTT. Filled out from reference TRBV9 and TRBJ1-5, the complete variable domain reads DSGVTQTPKHLITATGQRVTLRCSPRSGDLSVYWYQQSLDQGLQFLIQYYNGEERAKGNILERFSAQQFPDLHSELNLSSLELGDSALYFCASSVGPNQPQHFGDGTRLSIL.